These 21 T cell receptor beta chains were all obtained from the same sample, sequenced in a study of blood T cell repertoires in COVID-19. Here immunoSEQ multiplex PCR was the method, and the copy in TCRdb shows in-frame clones only, minus some. The data hold tens of thousands of clones, with over 75% observed a single time. Input material: peripheral blood. These receptors were obtained from a human donor in a cohort sampled during active COVID-19.

V and J are TRBV11-2 and TRBJ2-5; possible D gene TRBD1, 6 bases. Trimming took off 0 bases at V and 1 base at J, with 9 bases between the two ends. Per germline, CDR1 SGHAT and CDR2 FQNNGV. The CDR3 runs to 15 residues. CDR3 region: CASSLDRGGQETQYF. The CDR3, as DNA: TGTGCCAGCAGCTTAGACAGGGGCGGCCAAGAGACCCAGTACTTC.

The V call is TRBV12-3 or TRBV12-4, the J call TRBJ2-7; possible D gene TRBD2, 5 bases. Trimming stripped 7 bases from V and 0 bases from J, with 10 bases between. The CDR3 has 13 residues. The DNA of the CDR3 is TGTGCCAGCACCCGGGAAAGCTCCTACGAGCAGTACTTC. Translated: CASTRESSYEQYF.

This clone showed up just a few times. The rearrangement uses TRBV3-1 (or the pseudogene TRBV3-2) and TRBJ1-5; 7 nucleotides agree with TRBD1. This CDR3 is built from 14 residues. Trimming cost V 4 bases and J 6 bases; bases outside gene matches: 6. Germline lookup yields CDR1 LGHDT and CDR2 YNNKEL (reference sequence). CDR3 sequence reads: CASSPTGFAQPQHF. The DNA of the CDR3 is TGTGCCAGCAGCCCGACAGGGTTCGCTCAGCCCCAGCATTTT.

The chain joins TRBV28 to TRBJ2-7; D is undetermined. CDR3 length equals 13 residues. Trimming removed 5 bases from V and 2 bases from J, with 10 bases in between. CDR1 is MDHEN and CDR2 is SYDVKM in the germline V gene. The CDR3 DNA follows: TGTGCCAGCAGTAGATTAGTAACCTACGAGCAGTACTTC. This encodes CASSRLVTYEQYF.

The chain recombines TRBV27 with TRBJ2-7; 8 bases map to TRBD1. This CDR3 contains 15 residues. Germline V lookup: CDR1 MNHEY, CDR2 SMNVEV (reference sequence). Unmatched junction bases numbered 3, after V lost 0 bases and J lost 2 bases. The CDR3 sequence is CASSLSTGVAYEQYF. The CDR3 nucleotides are TGTGCCAGCAGTTTATCGACAGGGGTGGCCTACGAGCAGTACTTC.

The rearrangement links TRBV7-9 to TRBJ2-3, with D possibly matching TRBD1 (5 bases). The length of the CDR3 is 15 residues. The germline V and J ends were trimmed by 2 bases and 0 bases, with 9 bases remaining between them. CDR1 and CDR2 (germline): SEHNR, FQNEAQ (reference sequence). DNA of the CDR3: TGTGCCAGCAGCTTACTACAGGTTAGCACAGATACGCAGTATTTT. Translation: CASSLLQVSTDTQYF.

CDR3: CASSQESQGGPTDTQYF. The CDR3 DNA reads TGCGCCAGCAGCCAAGAATCACAGGGAGGGCCCACAGATACGCAGTATTTT. The V and J genes are TRBV4-3 and TRBJ2-3, with D perhaps TRBD2 (7 bases). Deletions cut 0 bases from V and 2 bases from J, with 15 bases between. Germline V gene sequence: CDR1 LGHNA, CDR2 YSLEER. The CDR3 contains 17 residues.

This sequence joins TRBV27 and TRBJ1-1; D is possibly TRBD1 (6 bases). CDR3 size: 15 residues. Germline loops: CDR1 MNHEY, CDR2 SMNVEV (reference sequence). The V and J ends lost 8 bases and 1 base respectively, with 17 bases between them. The CDR3 sequence: CASHSRTVGNTEAFF. CDR3 nucleotide sequence: TGTGCCAGCCACTCCAGGACAGTCGGGAACACTGAAGCTTTCTTT.

This clone was recorded a few times. CDR3 protein: CASGLDYQSHNEQFF. The DNA of the CDR3 is TGCGCCAGTGGGCTAGACTATCAGTCCCACAATGAGCAGTTCTTC. The chain carries TRBV5-1 and TRBJ2-1; D is perhaps TRBD2 (5 bases). The V end was cut by 8 bases, the J end by 5 bases, with 20 bases between. This CDR3 is built from 15 residues. Germline values: CDR1 SGHRS, CDR2 YFSETQ.

The chain uses TRBV4-1 and TRBJ1-5; D may be TRBD1 (5 bases). The length of the CDR3 is 18 residues. Trimming removed 1 base from V and 3 bases from J, with 19 bases in between. The germline CDR1 and CDR2 sequences are MGHRA and YSYEKL. CDR3: CASSQVAGWTIANQPQHF. CDR3 bases: TGCGCCAGCAGCCAAGTCGCCGGTTGGACAATTGCCAATCAGCCCCAGCATTTT.

This chain joins TRBV7-9 and TRBJ2-3, with a tentative D call TRBD2 (6 bases). Germline CDR1 SEHNR, CDR2 FQNEAQ (reference sequence). V was clipped by 1 base and J by 0 bases, with 11 bases between them. This CDR3 has 16 amino acids. CDR3 sequence: CASSLGSAGSTDTQYF. The CDR3 bases are TGTGCCAGCAGCTTAGGATCGGCGGGGAGCACAGATACGCAGTATTTT. Variable domain in full (rest from reference TRBV7-9 and TRBJ2-3): DTGVSQNPRHKITKRGQNVTFRCDPISEHNRLYWYRQTLGQGPEFLTYFQNEAQLEKSRLLSDRFSAERPKGSFSTLEIQRTEQGDSAMYLCASSLGSAGSTDTQYFGPGTRLTVL.

This clone was counted a few times. The genes are TRBV10-1 and TRBJ2-3; tentative D call: TRBD1 (6 bases). Trimming removed 8 bases from V and 2 bases from J, with 17 bases in between. The length of the CDR3 is 15 residues. Germline lookup yields CDR1 WNHNN and CDR2 SYGVQD (reference sequence). The CDR3 reads CASSDRQGTTDTQYF. The CDR3 nucleotides are TGCGCCAGCTCCGATCGTCAGGGGACCACAGATACGCAGTATTTT.

V gene TRBV4-1 combines with J gene TRBJ2-7; a possible D gene is TRBD2 (6 bases). Germline CDR1 is MGHRA and CDR2 is YSYEKL. This CDR3 has 19 amino acids. Trimming cost V 2 bases and J 6 bases, with 29 bases left between them. CDR3 coding DNA: TGCGCCAGCAGCCAACGAGTAGCGGCAGGAGGCAGGGCTGGGGCCGAGCAGTACTTC. As protein: CASSQRVAAGGRAGAEQYF.

This sequence joins TRBV18 and TRBJ2-2; 14 bases match TRBD2. Per the germline V gene, CDR1 is KGHSH and CDR2 is LQKENI. The CDR3 contains 18 residues. After removal of 6 bases from V and 0 bases from J, the junction contained 6 bases not matched to a gene. The CDR3 coding sequence is TGTGCCAGCTCCCACGGACTAGCGGGAGGAGCGAACACCGGGGAGCTGTTTTTT. Its translation is CASSHGLAGGANTGELFF.

J is TRBJ1-6 and V is TRBV9; D is uncertain. CDR3 size: 15 residues. Trimming shortened V by 0 bases and J by 9 bases, and 13 bases separated the two germline ends. Germline V CDR1 and CDR2: SGDLS, YYNGEE. The DNA for the CDR3 is TGTGCCAGCAGCGTAGATGGCAGCTCAGGTTCACCCCTCCACTTT. Translating gives CASSVDGSSGSPLHF.

The chain carries TRBV27 and TRBJ1-4; no firm D call. The CDR3 consists of 15 residues. V was trimmed by 5 bases and J by 2 bases, leaving 12 bases between them. The germline V gene has CDR1 MNHEY and CDR2 SMNVEV (reference sequence). Here the CDR3 reads CASSPPGNTNEKLFF. The DNA for the CDR3 is TGTGCCAGCAGTCCCCCCGGTAACACTAATGAAAAACTGTTTTTT.

The chain uses TRBV7-9 and TRBJ2-7, with 12 bases aligning to TRBD1. The V gene's germline CDR1 is SEHNR and CDR2 FQNEAQ (reference sequence). The V and J ends lost 7 bases and 5 bases, in that order; junction bases with no gene match: 6. The CDR3 sequence is 14 residues long. CDR3 bases: TGTGCCAGCACTCCCGGGACAGGGGGCCACGAGCAGTACTTC. It specifies CASTPGTGGHEQYF.

The chain combines TRBV4-2 with TRBJ2-5, with 10 bases that match TRBD2. CDR1 is LGHNA, CDR2 YNFKEQ, per germline. The CDR3 sequence is 14 residues long. Trimming at V came to 3 bases and at J to 7 bases, leaving 5 bases not matched to a gene. The CDR3 here is CASSHGEREGTQYF. The CDR3 DNA follows: TGTGCCAGCAGCCACGGAGAGCGGGAGGGGACCCAGTACTTC.

The chain employs TRBV5-4 and TRBJ2-1; the D gene is possibly TRBD2 (6 bases). Germline lookup yields CDR1 SGHNT and CDR2 YYREEE (reference sequence). The CDR3 sequence is 16 residues long. Trimming took off 2 bases at V and 9 bases at J, with 21 bases between the two ends. The chain's CDR3 is CASSFGGSPLISEQFF. As DNA, the CDR3 is TGTGCCAGCAGCTTTGGAGGGAGTCCCCTTATCAGTGAGCAGTTCTTC.

The rearrangement joins TRBV5-1 to TRBJ1-2; D is possibly TRBD1 (5 bases). V lost 6 bases and J 2 bases, leaving 11 bases between the germline ends. Germline V gene lookup returns CDR1 SGHRS and CDR2 YFSETQ. The CDR3 totals 13 residues. The CDR3 region has the DNA TGCGCCAGCACCCCCGGGGGAAACTATGGCTACACCTTC. Its protein is CASTPGGNYGYTF.

This clone was seen a handful of times. The chain employs TRBV29-1 and TRBJ2-5, with 12 positions matching TRBD2. Germline V gives CDR1 SQVTM, CDR2 ANQGSEA. V lost 7 bases, J lost 5 bases, and 8 bases stayed unmatched. The CDR3 spans 14 residues. The CDR3 protein is CSGASGGALETQYF. The CDR3 DNA is TGCAGCGGAGCTAGCGGGGGGGCATTGGAGACCCAGTACTTC. The full variable domain, with the rest looked up from reference TRBV29-1 and TRBJ2-5, is SAVISQKPSRDICQRGTSLTIQCQVDSQVTMMFWYRQQPGQSLTLIATANQGSEATYESGFVIDKFPISRPNLTFSTLTVSNMSPEDSSIYLCSGASGGALETQYFGPGTRLLVL.